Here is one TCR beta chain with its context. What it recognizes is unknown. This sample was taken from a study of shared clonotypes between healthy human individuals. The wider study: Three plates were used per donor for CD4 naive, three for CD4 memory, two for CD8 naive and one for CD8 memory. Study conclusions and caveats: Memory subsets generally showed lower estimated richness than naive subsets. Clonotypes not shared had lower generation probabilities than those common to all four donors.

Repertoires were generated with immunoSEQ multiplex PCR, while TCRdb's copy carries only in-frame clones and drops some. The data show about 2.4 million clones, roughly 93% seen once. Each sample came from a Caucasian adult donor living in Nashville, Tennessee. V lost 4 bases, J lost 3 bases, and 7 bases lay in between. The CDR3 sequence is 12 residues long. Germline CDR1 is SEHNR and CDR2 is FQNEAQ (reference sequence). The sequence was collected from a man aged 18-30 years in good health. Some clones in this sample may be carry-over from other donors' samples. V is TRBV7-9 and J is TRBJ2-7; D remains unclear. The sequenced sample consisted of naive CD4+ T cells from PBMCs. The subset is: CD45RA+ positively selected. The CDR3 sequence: CASSWLGYEQYF. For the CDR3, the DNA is TGTGCCAGCAGCTGGTTGGGCTACGAGCAGTACTTC.